One sample yielded the 31 T cell receptor beta chains listed below, sequenced in a study of cytomegalovirus exposure and HLA in healthy donors. The data were produced by immunoSEQ multiplex PCR, yet TCRdb's version contains in-frame clones alone and is incomplete. The sample comprises a few hundred thousand clones, approximately 90% of which are singletons, and approximately 0.88% rests with the top ten. The sample was PBMCs. The receptors were gathered from a woman aged 18-29 years in good health and CMV-seronegative.

The CDR3 loop is CSARQGFEQYF. For the CDR3, the DNA is TGCAGTGCTAGGCAGGGGTTCGAGCAGTACTTC. The V call is TRBV20-1, the J call TRBJ2-7, with D perhaps matching TRBD1 (6 bases). The CDR3 runs to 11 residues. The germline V gene encodes CDR1 DFQATT and CDR2 SNEGSKA (reference sequence). V was shortened by 3 bases and J by 6 bases, with 9 bases between the two germline ends.

The chain employs TRBV9 and TRBJ2-1, with 8 bases fitting TRBD2. CDR3 length: 17 amino acids. The V segment lost 1 base and the J segment 8 bases; nucleotides outside the gene matches: 14. CDR1 SGDLS and CDR2 YYNGEE come from the germline V gene. CDR3 residues: CASSVLVSSGGSHEQFF. The CDR3 DNA is TGTGCCAGCAGCGTATTAGTTTCGTCGGGAGGGTCGCATGAGCAGTTCTTC.

This chain links TRBV4-1 with TRBJ2-1; D is possibly TRBD2 (6 bases). The CDR3 covers 14 residues. V lost 2 bases and J lost 6, with 11 bases in between. Germline V gene lookup returns CDR1 MGHRA and CDR2 YSYEKL. CDR3 in amino acids: CASSQWLASNEQFF. The CDR3 nucleotides are TGCGCCAGCAGCCAATGGCTAGCGAGCAATGAGCAGTTCTTC.

This chain joins TRBV7-6 and TRBJ2-5; 11 positions agree with TRBD2. Germline assignment: CDR1 SGHVS and CDR2 FNYEAQ. The ends lost 3 bases at V and 5 bases at J; junction bases unmatched: 8. The CDR3 is 16 residues long. CDR3 sequence: CASSFLSGRAGETQYF. The CDR3 nucleotides read TGTGCCAGCAGCTTCCTTAGCGGGAGGGCCGGGGAGACCCAGTACTTC.

The chain links TRBV28 to TRBJ2-1; 13 bases fit TRBD2. The length of the CDR3 is 15 residues. Germline lookup yields CDR1 MDHEN and CDR2 SYDVKM. Trimming took 6 bases from V and 8 from J; bases not matched to a gene: 7. The CDR3, as DNA: TGTGCCAGCAGCAACCCGGGACTAGCGGGGCATGAGCAGTTCTTC. Its translation: CASSNPGLAGHEQFF.

The rearrangement uses TRBV11-2 and TRBJ2-7, with a possible D match to TRBD2 (5 bases). Germline CDR1 SGHAT, CDR2 FQNNGV. Deletions cut 5 bases from V and 4 bases from J, with 21 bases between. CDR3 length: 16 amino acids. The CDR3 nucleotides are TGTGCCAGCAGCAGGAGCAGTCGTGGCTCGGGGTACGAGCAGTACTTC. As protein: CASSRSSRGSGYEQYF.

The rearrangement joins TRBV28 to TRBJ2-5, with a possible D match to TRBD2 (5 bases). Germline-derived CDR1 and CDR2 are MDHEN and SYDVKM. V was cut by 8 bases and J by 1 base, with 14 bases left in between. The CDR3 totals 14 residues. This chain's CDR3 is CASGSGNSQETQYF. Here the CDR3 DNA reads TGTGCCAGCGGATCGGGGAACTCCCAAGAGACCCAGTACTTC.

The V gene is TRBV6-1, the J gene TRBJ2-7, with D possibly matching TRBD1 (6 bases). The germline V gene encodes CDR1 MNHNS and CDR2 SASEGT. With 5 bases removed from V and 2 bases from J, the gap between germline ends came to 16 bases. This CDR3 is 15 amino acids long. CDR3 amino acids: CASSIPGQSPYEQYF. In nucleotides, the CDR3 is TGTGCCAGCAGTATTCCGGGACAAAGCCCCTACGAGCAGTACTTC.

The chain recombines TRBV25-1 with TRBJ2-6; D might be TRBD2 (6 bases). The CDR3 contains 16 residues. The V end lost 1 base, the J end lost 0 bases, and 7 bases lay between the germline ends. Germline values: CDR1 MGHDK, CDR2 SYGVNS. The DNA of the CDR3 is TGTGCCAGCAGTGAATTCGGGGGCTCTGGGGCCAACGTCCTGACTTTC. This encodes CASSEFGGSGANVLTF.

The V and J genes are TRBV20-1 and TRBJ1-1, with no clear D. V lost 6 bases and J lost 3, with 8 bases in between. Germline CDR1 reads DFQATT; CDR2 reads SNEGSKA (reference sequence). The CDR3 consists of 11 residues. The CDR3 here is CSASSYTEAFF. Here the CDR3 DNA reads TGCAGTGCCTCGAGTTACACTGAAGCTTTCTTT.

The gene calls are TRBV4-1 and TRBJ2-7; TRBD1 agrees at 7 bases. CDR1 and CDR2 (germline): MGHRA, YSYEKL. J was trimmed by 4 bases and V by 0 bases; bases with no gene match: 9. CDR3 length: 16 residues. CDR3 protein: CASSQEGSRGPYEQYF. The CDR3 DNA reads TGCGCCAGCAGCCAAGAGGGATCAAGGGGGCCTTACGAGCAGTACTTC.

As to this clone: Sequence at one end of the junction differs from germline and may be a read error. The chain uses TRBV7-3 and TRBJ1-5; weak D call: TRBD1 (5 bases). The CDR3 length is 18 residues. Germline CDR1 SGHTA, CDR2 FQGTGA. In DNA form, the CDR3 reads TGTGCCAGCAGCCTAACCCTAAAGACCGGGACTAGGAATCAGCCCCAGCATTTT. Its translation: CASSLTLKTGTRNQPQHF.

The rearrangement joins TRBV11-2 to TRBJ2-3, with no clear D. V lost 3 bases and J lost 4, with 17 bases in between. The CDR3 loop spans 16 amino acids. The V gene's germline CDR1 is SGHAT and CDR2 FQNNGV. CDR3 sequence (DNA): TGTGCCAGCAGCTTTTCCCCCCGAGGTAGCCCAGATACGCAGTATTTT. This translates into CASSFSPRGSPDTQYF. Looking up the rest from reference TRBV11-2 and TRBJ2-3 gives the full variable domain: EAGVAQSPRYKIIEKRQSVAFWCNPISGHATLYWYQQILGQGPKLLIQFQNNGVVDDSQLPKDRFSAERLKGVDSTLKIQPAKLEDSAVYLCASSFSPRGSPDTQYFGPGTRLTVL.

This chain connects TRBV9 to TRBJ2-5; 8 bases are shared with TRBD2. CDR1 and CDR2 from the germline V gene are SGDLS and YYNGEE. This CDR3 is built from 13 residues. Trimming cost V 3 bases and J 5 bases; bases outside gene matches: 3. The CDR3 region is CASSDRLAETQYF. DNA for the CDR3: TGTGCCAGCAGCGACAGACTAGCGGAGACCCAGTACTTC.

This chain uses TRBV6-1 with TRBJ1-1, with a tentative D call TRBD1 (6 bases). Looked up from germline, CDR1 is MNHNS and CDR2 is SASEGT. There are 13 residues in the CDR3. V was shortened by 7 bases and J by 4 bases, with 13 bases between the two germline ends. This chain's CDR3 is CASKGGASTEAFF. CDR3 nucleotide sequence: TGTGCCAGCAAGGGGGGGGCGAGCACTGAAGCTTTCTTT.

J is TRBJ2-5 and V is TRBV9, with 9 positions matching TRBD2. The CDR3 contains 17 residues. V lost 0 bases and J lost 1; bases outside the gene matches: 7. Germline V gene sequence: CDR1 SGDLS, CDR2 YYNGEE. CDR3 bases: TGTGCCAGCAGCGTAGATCCTTTAGCGGGGGTCCAAGAGACCCAGTACTTC. Translating gives CASSVDPLAGVQETQYF. The full variable domain, with the rest looked up from reference TRBV9 and TRBJ2-5, is DSGVTQTPKHLITATGQRVTLRCSPRSGDLSVYWYQQSLDQGLQFLIQYYNGEERAKGNILERFSAQQFPDLHSELNLSSLELGDSALYFCASSVDPLAGVQETQYFGPGTRLLVL.

V is TRBV10-1 and J is TRBJ2-7, with D possibly TRBD2 on 6 matching bases. CDR3 length: 12 amino acids. The V and J ends lost 6 bases and 2 bases respectively, with 8 bases between them. Germline CDR1 reads WNHNN; CDR2 reads SYGVQD (reference sequence). CDR3 coding DNA: TGCGCCAGCAGGCGGGGCGCCTACGAGCAGTACTTC. Amino acid sequence: CASRRGAYEQYF.

The V and J genes are TRBV9 and TRBJ1-2; the D gene is possibly TRBD1 (6 bases). The V and J ends lost 4 bases and 4 bases respectively, with 23 bases between them. The CDR3 loop spans 17 amino acids. Germline V gene lookup returns CDR1 SGDLS and CDR2 YYNGEE. The CDR3 nucleotides read TGTGCCAGCAGCCCCGTCAGCGTCGGGGACACGGTCTATGGCTACACCTTC. Translating gives CASSPVSVGDTVYGYTF.

This rearrangement joins TRBV4-2 to TRBJ2-6, with no clear D. Trimming took 4 bases from V and 4 from J, leaving 14 bases between them. The CDR3 runs to 16 residues. The V gene's germline CDR1 is LGHNA and CDR2 YNFKEQ. The CDR3 region is CASSPDRSSGANVLTF. In nucleotides, the CDR3 is TGTGCCAGCAGCCCAGACCGTAGCTCAGGGGCCAACGTCCTGACTTTC.

This rearrangement joins TRBV11-2 to TRBJ2-7; maybe TRBD1 (6 bases). The CDR3 extends over 14 amino acids. CDR1 is SGHAT and CDR2 is FQNNGV in the germline V gene. V was trimmed by 5 bases and J by 3 bases, leaving 14 bases between them. The CDR3 nucleotides are TGTGCCAGCAGCATACAGGGTCCTGGCTACGAGCAGTACTTC. Its protein product is CASSIQGPGYEQYF.

This clone appeared a single time. This rearrangement joins TRBV6-4 to TRBJ2-1; TRBD1 might be the D (6 bases). V was pared by 6 bases and J by 6 bases, with 15 bases between. Germline V gene data show CDR1 as MRHNA and CDR2 as SNTAGT. The CDR3 totals 14 residues. The CDR3 spells CASSPGDGANEQFF. The DNA of the CDR3 is TGTGCCAGCAGCCCAGGGGACGGGGCCAATGAGCAGTTCTTC.

The gene calls are TRBV2 and TRBJ1-5; D remains unclear. The germline V and J ends were trimmed by 3 bases and 6 bases, with 12 bases remaining between them. CDR3 size: 14 residues. Germline lookup yields CDR1 SNHLY and CDR2 FYNNEI. The CDR3 sequence: CASSDEIGGQPQHF. The CDR3 DNA follows: TGTGCCAGCAGTGATGAGATCGGTGGTCAGCCCCAGCATTTT.

This rearrangement joins TRBV6-5 to TRBJ2-7, with 12 positions matching TRBD2. The germline V gene encodes CDR1 MNHEY and CDR2 SVGAGI. J gave up 5 bases and V 2 bases, and 7 bases lay outside the gene matches. The length of the CDR3 is 16 residues. The CDR3 loop is CASSYTSSGRDHEQYF. CDR3 DNA: TGTGCCAGCAGTTACACTTCTAGCGGGAGGGACCACGAGCAGTACTTC.

V and J are TRBV6-1 and TRBJ1-2; no firm D call. The CDR3 sequence is 13 residues long. With 2 bases removed from V and 7 bases from J, the gap between germline ends came to 11 bases. CDR1 is MNHNS and CDR2 is SASEGT in the germline V gene. The CDR3 protein is CASSESRRAGYTF. CDR3 DNA sequence: TGTGCCAGCAGTGAAAGTCGTCGAGCTGGCTACACCTTC.

This clone was observed a single time. The chain has TRBV15 and TRBJ2-5; TRBD1 might be the D (6 bases). Germline V gene sequence: CDR1 LNHNV, CDR2 YYDKDF (reference sequence). The CDR3 runs to 17 residues. V lost 5 bases to trimming and J lost 1 base, with 20 bases between them. In DNA form, the CDR3 reads TGTGCCACCAGCGGGAGACGAGGGACAATACTCCAAGAGACCCAGTACTTC. Translating it yields CATSGRRGTILQETQYF.

V usage is TRBV30 and J usage is TRBJ1-2; D remains ambiguous. Germline lookup yields CDR1 GTSNPN and CDR2 SVGIG (reference sequence). This CDR3 contains 11 residues. The V gene lost 0 bases and the J gene lost 11 bases, with 10 bases spanning the gap. CDR3 amino acids: CAWSVAVSYTF. In nucleotides, the CDR3 is TGTGCCTGGAGTGTAGCTGTTTCTTACACCTTC.

V and J are TRBV27 and TRBJ2-1, with 9 nucleotides matching TRBD2. Germline V gene lookup returns CDR1 MNHEY and CDR2 SMNVEV (reference sequence). V was pared by 6 bases and J by 7 bases, with 19 bases of the junction left unmatched. This CDR3 is 18 amino acids long. Written as DNA, the CDR3 is TGTGCCAGCAGCAATTATGAGACCGCCGGACTAGCGATGAATGAGCAGTTCTTC. Amino acids: CASSNYETAGLAMNEQFF.

The rearrangement joins TRBV18 to TRBJ2-3; 9 nucleotides match TRBD1. Looked up from germline, CDR1 is KGHSH and CDR2 is LQKENI. J lost 0 bases, V lost 3 bases, and 4 bases had no gene match. The CDR3 sequence is 16 residues long. CDR3 bases: TGTGCCAGCTCACCCGGGACAGGGATTAGCACAGATACGCAGTATTTT. Protein sequence: CASSPGTGISTDTQYF.

V is TRBV28 and J is TRBJ2-5; TRBD1 might be the D (5 bases). With 6 bases removed from V and 1 base from J, the gap between germline ends came to 18 bases. The length of the CDR3 is 16 residues. Germline CDR1 reads MDHEN; CDR2 reads SYDVKM. CDR3 sequence: CASSPPQQDIQETQYF. CDR3 bases: TGTGCCAGCAGCCCCCCTCAACAGGACATCCAAGAGACCCAGTACTTC. The variable domain in full, with the rest retrieved from reference TRBV28 and TRBJ2-5, is DVKVTQSSRYLVKRTGEKVFLECVQDMDHENMFWYRQDPGLGLRLIYFSYDVKMKEKGDIPEGYSVSREKKERFSLILESASTNQTSMYLCASSPPQQDIQETQYFGPGTRLLVL.

This clone has just one count. This chain joins TRBV11-2 and TRBJ2-7; maybe TRBD1 (6 bases). This CDR3 region has 15 residues. The V and J ends lost 1 base and 2 bases respectively, with 12 bases between them. Germline V CDR1 and CDR2: SGHAT, FQNNGV. This CDR3 reads CASSLGSGGPYEQYF. In DNA form, the CDR3 reads TGTGCCAGCAGCTTAGGCTCTGGGGGCCCCTACGAGCAGTACTTC.

V usage is TRBV2 and J usage is TRBJ2-2; 12 positions agree with TRBD2. The CDR3 consists of 16 residues. CDR1 SNHLY and CDR2 FYNNEI come from the germline V gene. J was trimmed by 3 bases and V by 8 bases; bases with no gene match: 7. The CDR3 DNA reads as TGTGCCAGCGCGGCCCTAGCGGGAGGGTACACCGGGGAGCTGTTTTTT. Amino acid sequence: CASAALAGGYTGELFF.